Detailed here is one TCR beta chain. Its antigen specificity is not known. Qualities for individual bases were not recorded, and no much larger clone is one base off. Including cysteine and phenylalanine, the CDR3 has 13 amino acids. The read is trimmed to its CDR3 DNA, 39 bases read in frame from base 1. Trimming at the junction amounts to 2 bases on V and 6 bases on J, and the germline ends lie 11 bases apart. CDR1 and CDR2 are read off the germline V gene as SGDLS and YYNGEE. The data were obtained in a study of cytomegalovirus exposure and HLA in healthy donors (dated by TCRdb to 2016 to 2017). Background for the entire study: According to an earlier analysis of a few hundred of the donors, about 179 million T cells yielded over 90 million unique TCR beta sequences and more than 250 Gb of sequence data. Roughly 290 gigabases of sequencing data and about 92 million unique TCR sequences made up an early release that covered approximately 700 HLA-typed donors. The genetic ancestry cluster associated with self-reported Caucasian donors included about four fifths of the roughly 360 genotyped donors. The study aimed to test whether signatures of past pathogen exposure could be identified by cataloging public T cell receptors. The T cell repertoires of 670 or so subjects were profiled by immunosequencing and related to cytomegalovirus serostatus. Along with the approximately 700-subject first cohort, a separate validation cohort of over a hundred different subjects was used. To predict cytomegalovirus infection status, the study combined high-throughput TCR immunosequencing, statistical association of individual TCRs with disease status, and machine learning. A later analysis re-analyzed previously published TCR beta repertoires from approximately 670 donors and added high-resolution HLA genotyping to study TCR occurrence patterns. Rather than drawing on any new phenotypic data, the later analysis identified candidate immune exposures from TCR beta sequences and the way those sequences occurred across donors. To decide whether each TCR beta V gene segment behaved as functional or pseudogenic, an earlier analysis of several hundred of the donors relied on high-throughput TCR beta sequencing. Alongside the repertoire data, information on donor age, sex, ethnicity and CMV serostatus was compiled. In a later genetic analysis, genome-wide SNP genotypes for about 55% of the roughly 670 donors were used, and that subset was treated as a discovery cohort. All discovery cohort repertoires had been generated on a single sequencing platform. Both class I and class II loci were covered by HLA typing, at four-digit resolution. Typing coverage differed by locus: A, B, C, DRB1 and DQB1 were typed in roughly 620-630 donors, DQA1 in 500 to 550, DPA1 in some 610, and DPB1 in 400 to 490. About 5 DR-DQ haplotypes were handled as single units for association and clustering, since linkage in the cohort was strong. Across approximately 420 genotyped donors of the cohort, an average of roughly 230,000 unique TCR beta nucleotide sequences per donor were sequenced, and around 19% of those sequences were non-productive. Study-wide conclusions, independent of this receptor: The only immune exposure information available for the cohort was CMV serostatus. In a later analysis, 15,000 to 20,000 TCR beta sequences were associated with specific HLA alleles at a false discovery rate of 0.05. In both the original and validation cohorts, the classifier was reported to diagnose cytomegalovirus status with high specificity and sensitivity. According to the authors, the approach could potentially be generalized to other disease states and immunological phenotypes. In a later analysis, several top co-occurrence clusters were reported to appear linked to parvovirus B19, influenza, CMV and Epstein-Barr virus. Assigning TCR associations to individual alleles was difficult when HLA alleles, especially DR and DQ, strongly co-occurred. HLA typing was unavailable for some donors at each locus, so association tests used only the typed subset. In this cohort, only TCR beta chains were sequenced, and detectable features were limited by the absence of alpha or paired-chain data. A later genetic analysis associated a missense DCLRE1C variant with V-gene and J-gene trimming of TCR beta chains, and an independent cohort replicated the association. Most TCR sequences were observed very rarely across donors, whereas some public TCRs were present in many individuals. A later analysis found that most CMV-associated TCR beta chains appeared HLA-restricted, with HLA associations seemingly driven largely by CMV exposure. Compared with equally common non-associated chains, HLA-associated TCR beta chains in a later analysis were more clonally expanded and had lower generation probabilities. Compared with the 666-donor mean, donors in an Asian-associated ancestry cluster had fewer N-insertions in productive TCRs, according to a later genetic analysis. Correlated functional status among segregating V segments might be attributable to linkage disequilibrium, but an unknown experimental factor could not be ruled out. Presence/absence analyses assumed roughly uniform sequencing depth across donors, an assumption that may not hold. In an earlier analysis of around 500 of the donors, most TCR beta V segments appeared in productive rearrangements about 87% or about 30% of the time, broadly matching IMGT annotations. In a later analysis, the rate of TCR association differed among HLA loci, with DRB1 alleles having the most associated TCRs and HLA-C alleles having the fewest. In vitro tests confirmed that a few of the cytomegalovirus-associated TCR beta chains recognize cytomegalovirus antigens. A cluster of highly shared sequence variants was judged likely to be a technical artifact of the sequencing pipeline. A total of 150 to 200 TCR beta chains were listed by the study as associated with cytomegalovirus. The 87-base-pair reads could not distinguish some IMGT-functional V segments, including TRBV6-2 and TRBV6-3, so those segments were excluded. A further reported finding was that TCR beta sequences accurately predicted the HLA-A and HLA-B alleles for most subjects in the first cohort. The earlier analysis of a few hundred of the donors excluded about 16 rarely observed V segments, including chromosome 9 orphons, because counts were too low.

The library came from the immunoSEQ multiplex PCR assay. The multiplex PCR relied on a mix of 60 forward primers for TCR Vbeta segments and 13 reverse primers for TCR Jbeta segments. A multiplex PCR assay on genomic DNA amplified the CDR3 region of rearranged TCR beta genes. Amplified TCR beta libraries were sequenced as 87-base-pair reads on the Illumina HiSeq System. Under the source paper's analysis protocol: Across the 500 to 700 repertoires, a later analysis counted around 80 million unique TCR beta chains, 9.5 million to 12 million of which were shared by at least two donors. To remove PCR and sequencing errors, raw reads were error-corrected and collapsed into unique sequences using a nearest-neighbor algorithm that merged closely related sequences. Alignment of CDR3 sequences to IMGT reference sequences was used to assign V, D and J gene segments. For a sequence to be retained, a match of at least six nucleotides was required to both a V gene segment and a J gene segment. Rearrangements were called productive when the CDR3 lacked stop codons and stayed in frame with V and J; all others were non-productive. CDR3 was defined according to IMGT convention as the region running from the second conserved V-encoded cysteine to the conserved J-encoded phenylalanine. The earlier analysis of about 500 of the donors excluded sequences that lacked an unambiguous match to a single V gene segment. An earlier analysis of several hundred of the donors called V segments functional above 56.7% productive rearrangements and segregating when the between-donor standard deviation exceeded 5%. A statistical classification framework was developed to diagnose cytomegalovirus status using the catalog of TCR beta chain sequences. V and J gene assignment, in a later analysis, came from comparing TCR nucleotide sequences with IMGT/GENE-DB human TR gene sequences. Using the TCRdist pipeline, a later analysis assigned CDR3 sequences along with most-parsimonious VDJ recombination scenarios. In a later analysis, each TCR beta chain was defined by its CDR3 amino acid sequence together with its V-gene family, and reads lacking a unique V-gene family were excluded. As a way to deal with suspected cross-contamination and a sequencing artifact, a later analysis dropped roughly 600 nucleotide sequences that were highly shared and had low generation probability. In a later analysis, a clonal expansion index for each public chain was calculated from normalized within-repertoire ranks of inferred template counts. In a later analysis, generation probabilities were computed using a VDJ recombination model fitted to out-of-frame rearrangements, and the results were checked against IGoR. A later analysis scored TCR-TCR, TCR-HLA and TCR-CMV co-occurrence with hypergeometric tests, applying a repertoire-size bias correction to TCR pairs. A later analysis estimated false discovery rates by permuting HLA or CMV assignments 20 times. In a later analysis, co-occurring TCRs were grouped with DBSCAN, and TCRdist sequence similarity was added when clustering was performed within HLA-allele-positive subsets. For co-occurrence clustering, repertoires with fewer than 30,000 or more than 120,000 public chains were excluded, along with roughly 5 repertoires with anomalous nucleotide sharing. Entries here come from immuneACCESS through TCRdb and include only in-frame sequences with V and J called. Some clones fail to appear in such tables; in the studies checked, an unresolved V gene covers under half of the shortfall, and the cause of the remainder is unknown. V and J calls and clone size come straight from that table; D and trimming were deduced from the DNA. This sample gives around 200,000 clones in total; approximately 80% of them show up just once. Under 0.8% of the sample goes to the ten largest clones.

The cohort comprised several hundred healthy bone marrow donors. At the time of sampling, every cohort member was nominally healthy, though immune exposures that went unrecorded were likely present. The donor tested CMV seronegative and was one of the 352 seronegative cohort members. A peripheral blood sample was collected from each donor, and TCR beta sequencing was performed on peripheral blood mononuclear cells. The Qiagen DNeasy Blood Extraction Kit was used to extract genomic DNA from the blood cell samples. The sample was PBMCs. This receptor was taken from a boy younger than 18 in good health and CMV-seronegative. This chain is built from TRBV9 and TRBJ1-2; TRBD1 is possibly the D segment (5 matching bases). For the CDR3, the sequence is CASSVGRTNGYTF. The bases read TGTGCCAGCAGCGTGGGCAGGACAAATGGCTACACCTTC.